These 21 T cell receptor beta chains were sequenced from one sample in a study of beta chain features in type 1 diabetes. Of the isolated RNA, all was reverse transcribed, and so the sequenced material was expressed TCRB transcripts. Measured with immunoSEQ multiplex PCR; TCRdb has only the in-frame clones, and not every one. The table has 900,000 or so clones, roughly a sixth seen once; the top ten hold 0.023%. Sequenced material: naive CD4+ T cells from blood. The receptors shown here come from a woman between 18 and 30 years old in good health.

The chain employs TRBV7-2 and TRBJ2-5; a possible D gene is TRBD2 (6 bases). V was cut by 4 bases and J by 2 bases, with 14 bases left in between. CDR1 is SGHTA and CDR2 is FQGNSA in the germline V gene. The CDR3 is made up of 15 amino acids. The CDR3 DNA is TGTGCCAGCAGCTCGCTCGGGGGAGGTCAAGAGACCCAGTACTTC. Amino acid sequence: CASSSLGGGQETQYF. Drawing the rest from reference TRBV7-2 and TRBJ2-5, the complete variable domain is GAGVSQSPSNKVTEKGKDVELRCDPISGHTALYWYRQSLGQGLEFLIYFQGNSAPDKSGLPSDRFSAERTGGSVSTLTIQRTQQEDSAVYLCASSSLGGGQETQYFGPGTRLLVL.

Only a few counts were recorded for this clone. V gene TRBV4-1 combines with J gene TRBJ1-1; possible D gene TRBD1, 5 bases. Trimming removed 2 bases from V and 0 bases from J, with 10 bases in between. Looked up from germline, CDR1 is MGHRA and CDR2 is YSYEKL. The CDR3 is made up of 15 amino acids. CDR3 protein: CASSQMGPLNTEAFF. The CDR3 nucleotides are TGCGCCAGCAGCCAAATGGGGCCCCTGAACACTGAAGCTTTCTTT.

This clone has only a few counts. This chain uses TRBV27 with TRBJ2-6; no firm D call. CDR1 is MNHEY, CDR2 SMNVEV, per germline (reference sequence). The length of the CDR3 is 13 residues. V lost 8 bases to trimming and J lost 0 bases, with 5 bases between them. The CDR3 DNA reads TGTGCCAGCGGAGTCTCTGGGGCCAACGTCCTGACTTTC. Translation gives CASGVSGANVLTF.

The V call is TRBV2, the J call TRBJ2-7; D unclear. Trimming stripped 6 bases from V and 6 bases from J, with 15 bases between. There are 13 residues in the CDR3. Germline V gene sequence: CDR1 SNHLY, CDR2 FYNNEI. As DNA, the CDR3 is TGTGCCAGCAGGACTTGGGGAAAGGTCGAGCAGTACTTC. It specifies CASRTWGKVEQYF.

The chain links TRBV6-1 to TRBJ1-2, with 7 bases fitting TRBD1. V trimming: 8 bases; J trimming: 2 bases; junction bases outside the gene matches: 5. The CDR3 runs to 13 residues. Germline CDR1 and CDR2: MNHNS and SASEGT. CDR3 sequence reads: CASVGQQNYGYTF. The CDR3 region has the DNA TGTGCCAGCGTGGGACAGCAGAACTATGGCTACACCTTC.

This clone came up a few times. The J gene is TRBJ1-5, the V gene TRBV10-3; no clear D gene. Germline values: CDR1 ENHRY, CDR2 SYGVKD. Trimming left V 8 bases short and J 1 base short, with 9 bases between. The CDR3 extends over 13 amino acids. CDR3 protein: CAIGMDSNQPQHF. The CDR3 DNA reads as TGTGCCATCGGAATGGACAGCAATCAGCCCCAGCATTTT.

The rearrangement joins TRBV6-5 to TRBJ2-2; 9 bases agree with TRBD2. The J segment lost 7 bases and the V segment lost 3 bases, leaving 3 bases of the junction unmatched. This CDR3 comprises 14 residues. Germline V gene lookup returns CDR1 MNHEY and CDR2 SVGAGI. In nucleotides, the CDR3 is TGTGCCAGCAGTTATGGGACTAGCTACGGGGAGCTGTTTTTT. Translation: CASSYGTSYGELFF.

This clone was seen a few times. The chain joins TRBV7-2 to TRBJ2-1, with a weak D call TRBD2 (6 bases). The germline V and J ends were trimmed by 6 bases and 2 bases, with 11 bases remaining between them. The CDR3 has 14 residues. Germline CDR1 SGHTA, CDR2 FQGNSA. DNA of the CDR3: TGTGCCAGCAGTTCTAGCGTCGCCTACAATGAGCAGTTCTTC. Its translation is CASSSSVAYNEQFF.

The V gene is TRBV28, the J gene TRBJ2-1; D is ambiguous. V was pared by 10 bases and J by 10 bases, with 26 bases between. The CDR3 contains 15 residues. CDR1 is MDHEN, CDR2 SYDVKM, per germline. The CDR3 bases are TGTGCCACCGTAGGCCTTACTTCCCCCAAAAAGGAGCAGTTCTTC. This gives the protein CATVGLTSPKKEQFF.

V and J are TRBV10-3 and TRBJ2-7; 7 bases match TRBD2. Germline CDR1 reads ENHRY; CDR2 reads SYGVKD. The CDR3 contains 15 residues. Trimming at V came to 2 bases and at J to 3 bases, leaving 7 bases not matched to a gene. The CDR3 nucleotides are TGTGCCATCAGTGAGGGAGCTAGCGGAATCTACGAGCAGTACTTC. The encoded protein is CAISEGASGIYEQYF.

The chain recombines TRBV7-9 with TRBJ2-5, with D possibly matching TRBD1 (5 bases). CDR3 length equals 14 residues. Germline lookup yields CDR1 SEHNR and CDR2 FQNEAQ (reference sequence). With 5 bases removed from V and 6 bases from J, the gap between germline ends came to 16 bases. In DNA, the CDR3 is TGTGCCAGCAGCAACCCGACAGTTGCGAAGACCCAGTACTTC. This encodes CASSNPTVAKTQYF.

This chain uses TRBV7-3 with TRBJ2-5; D not certain. This CDR3 spans 14 amino acids. From germline, CDR1 is SGHTA and CDR2 FQGTGA. The V end was cut by 5 bases, the J end by 1 base, with 11 bases between. The CDR3 DNA is TGTGCCAGCAGCCGCCTGCCTAGCCAAGAGACCCAGTACTTC. Amino acid sequence: CASSRLPSQETQYF.

This clone was seen a handful of times. This sequence joins TRBV5-8 and TRBJ1-5; D unresolved. The CDR3 is 13 residues long. CDR1 and CDR2 from the germline V gene are SGHTS and YDEGEE. Trimming left V 4 bases short and J 3 bases short, with 8 bases between. In DNA, the CDR3 is TGTGCCAGCAGCCAAACGACCAATCAGCCCCAGCATTTT. The encoded protein is CASSQTTNQPQHF.

This clone was counted between two and nine times. Other DNA sequences in this sample translate to the same CDR3. The V and J genes are TRBV7-9 and TRBJ1-4, with 7 bases matching TRBD1. Trimming took 6 bases from V and 3 from J; bases not matched to a gene: 4. Germline V gives CDR1 SEHNR, CDR2 FQNEAQ (reference sequence). There are 14 residues in the CDR3. The CDR3 coding sequence is TGTGCCAGCAGTTCGGGACAGTCTAATGAAAAACTGTTTTTT. This sequence encodes CASSSGQSNEKLFF.

The chain couples TRBV5-4 to TRBJ2-2; 7 nucleotides agree with TRBD2. V lost 1 base to trimming and J lost 6 bases; unmatched junction nucleotides: 6. Germline V gene sequence: CDR1 SGHNT, CDR2 YYREEE (reference sequence). CDR3 size: 15 residues. The CDR3: CASSLMQGGSGELFF. CDR3 nucleotide sequence: TGTGCCAGCAGCTTGATGCAGGGAGGGTCCGGGGAGCTGTTTTTT.

The chain has TRBV7-6 and TRBJ2-1; D is possibly TRBD2 (6 bases). The CDR3 loop spans 13 amino acids. The germline gives CDR1 SGHVS, CDR2 FNYEAQ. Trimming took off 5 bases at V and 13 bases at J, with 18 bases between the two ends. The CDR3 nucleotides are TGTGCCAGCAGCGAGAGTATACTAGCCAGACAGTTCTTC. It specifies CASSESILARQFF.

This clone was seen only a few times. The V call is TRBV29-1, the J call TRBJ2-1; 8 bases map to TRBD2. Germline V gives CDR1 SQVTM, CDR2 ANQGSEA. The junction had 23 bases not matched to a gene; V was cut back by 5 bases and J by 5 bases. The CDR3 length is 19 residues. The CDR3 region has the DNA TGCAGCGTTTACTATCTTAGGACTCAGCCTAGCGGGCGCCACAATGAGCAGTTCTTC. Its translation: CSVYYLRTQPSGRHNEQFF.

V usage is TRBV5-6 and J usage is TRBJ2-7, with D possibly being TRBD1 (6 bases). The germline V gene has CDR1 SGHDT and CDR2 YYEEEE. The CDR3 totals 14 residues. The ends were cut back, 0 bases at V and 2 bases at J, with 9 bases in the middle. Here the CDR3 reads CASSLAGDTYEQYF. CDR3 in DNA: TGTGCCAGCAGCTTGGCCGGGGACACCTACGAGCAGTACTTC.

This clone has just a few counts. This chain uses TRBV11-3 with TRBJ1-2; D unresolved. Trimming took off 1 base at V and 2 bases at J, with 8 bases between the two ends. The CDR3 loop spans 14 amino acids. Germline values: CDR1 SGHNT, CDR2 YENEEA. CDR3 in amino acids: CASSLGVSNYGYTF. The CDR3 DNA follows: TGTGCCAGCAGCTTAGGAGTCAGCAACTATGGCTACACCTTC.

The chain joins TRBV6-5 to TRBJ2-3; tentatively, D is TRBD2 (6 bases). With 6 bases removed from V and 0 bases from J, the gap between germline ends came to 10 bases. The CDR3 totals 14 residues. Germline CDR1 is MNHEY and CDR2 is SVGAGI. CDR3 bases: TGTGCCAGCAGCGTAGCGGTTAGCACAGATACGCAGTATTTT. As protein: CASSVAVSTDTQYF.

The chain employs TRBV5-6 and TRBJ2-3, with D perhaps matching TRBD1 or TRBD2 (5 bases each). The CDR3 runs 16 residues. Trimming removed 4 bases at V and 4 bases at J, with 19 bases between. Germline CDR1 is SGHDT and CDR2 is YYEEEE. For the CDR3, the DNA is TGTGCCAGCAGCCCGAGGGTGGGGCTACGTGCAGATACGCAGTATTTT. It yields the protein CASSPRVGLRADTQYF.